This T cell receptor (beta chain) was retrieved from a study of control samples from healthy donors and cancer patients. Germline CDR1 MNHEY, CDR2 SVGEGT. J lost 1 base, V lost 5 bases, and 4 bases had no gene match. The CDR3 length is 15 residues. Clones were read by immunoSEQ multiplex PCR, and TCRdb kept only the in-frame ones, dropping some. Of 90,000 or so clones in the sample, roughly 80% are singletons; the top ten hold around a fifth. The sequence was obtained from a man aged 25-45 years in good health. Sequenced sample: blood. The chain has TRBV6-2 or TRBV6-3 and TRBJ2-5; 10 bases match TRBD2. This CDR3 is CASSKAGGPQETQYF. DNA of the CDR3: TGTGCCAGCAGTAAAGCGGGGGGGCCCCAAGAGACCCAGTACTTC.